What follows are 27 T cell receptor beta chains derived from one specimen sequenced in a study of cytomegalovirus exposure and HLA in healthy donors. Sequencing was performed with immunoSEQ multiplex PCR; in TCRdb, only in-frame clones are kept and a portion is missing. The sample carries 150,000 or so clones, about 94% recorded once. The specimen sequenced was PBMCs. The receptors stem from a young man in good health and CMV-seropositive.

The chain employs TRBV7-6 and TRBJ2-5; 8 bases fit TRBD2. V was clipped by 0 bases and J by 0 bases; unmatched bases: 9. The CDR3 extends over 18 amino acids. The germline V gene encodes CDR1 SGHVS and CDR2 FNYEAQ. CDR3 in amino acids: CASSLADGLADNQETQYF. CDR3 DNA sequence: TGTGCCAGCAGCTTAGCTGACGGACTAGCCGATAACCAAGAGACCCAGTACTTC.

The rearrangement uses TRBV18 and TRBJ2-3, with D perhaps TRBD2 (6 bases). The ends were cut back, 1 base at V and 8 bases at J, with 25 bases in the middle. CDR1 and CDR2 (germline): KGHSH, LQKENI. The CDR3 runs to 18 residues. CDR3 in DNA: TGTGCCAGCTCACCACGTCGTGGCGAGGAGGGATTGGTCGGTACGCAGTATTTT. It codes for CASSPRRGEEGLVGTQYF.

This chain connects TRBV27 to TRBJ2-7, with 8 bases fitting TRBD1. Losses at the gene ends were 10 bases for V and 3 bases for J; bases not matched to a gene: 5. Germline lookup yields CDR1 MNHEY and CDR2 SMNVEV (reference sequence). The CDR3 sequence is 12 residues long. The CDR3 DNA sequence: TGTGCCACCTCGGACAGGGTCTACGAGCAGTACTTC. This gives the protein CATSDRVYEQYF.

The chain has TRBV7-3 and TRBJ1-1; 9 bases agree with TRBD1. The CDR3 spans 14 residues. Germline lookup yields CDR1 SGHTA and CDR2 FQGTGA. V lost 5 bases to trimming and J lost 6 bases; unmatched junction nucleotides: 7. The CDR3 bases are TGTGCCAGCAGCCTCCAGGGACAGGGCGCTGAAGCTTTCTTT. Protein product: CASSLQGQGAEAFF.

The chain links TRBV5-1 to TRBJ1-1; TRBD1 matches at 11 bases. The germline V gene encodes CDR1 SGHRS and CDR2 YFSETQ. The CDR3 extends over 15 amino acids. The junction had 2 bases not matched to a gene; V was cut back by 4 bases and J by 0 bases. The CDR3 nucleotides are TGCGCCAGCAGCGGGACAGGGGGAATGAACACTGAAGCTTTCTTT. Translated: CASSGTGGMNTEAFF.

This rearrangement joins TRBV5-1 to TRBJ2-5; perhaps TRBD1 as D (5 bases). This CDR3 is 13 amino acids long. V was trimmed by 5 bases and J by 5 bases, leaving 13 bases between them. Germline V gives CDR1 SGHRS, CDR2 YFSETQ. The CDR3 nucleotides read TGCGCCAGCAGAAAAGGGGCGGAGGAGACCCAGTACTTC. The encoded protein is CASRKGAEETQYF.

The rearrangement links TRBV4-1 to TRBJ2-7, with D tentatively TRBD1 (5 bases). CDR3 length: 16 residues. Germline CDR1 is MGHRA and CDR2 is YSYEKL. Trimming stripped 3 bases from V and 3 bases from J, with 18 bases between. The CDR3 region is CASSHFVGARYYEQYF. The CDR3 DNA reads TGCGCCAGCAGCCATTTTGTAGGGGCACGATACTACGAGCAGTACTTC.

This clone was seen a single time. The chain has TRBV15 and TRBJ1-5; 7 nucleotides line up with TRBD1. CDR3 length: 15 residues. Germline loops: CDR1 LNHNV, CDR2 YYDKDF (reference sequence). V lost 6 bases to trimming and J lost 7 bases; unmatched junction nucleotides: 12. The CDR3 DNA is TGTGCCACCAGTTCCCCGGGACAGATTGGCCAGCCCCAGCATTTT. Translation: CATSSPGQIGQPQHF.

The chain carries TRBV13 and TRBJ2-5; D remains ambiguous. The germline CDR1 and CDR2 sequences are PRHDT and FYEKMQ (reference sequence). This CDR3 is built from 12 residues. Trimming shortened V by 2 bases and J by 4 bases, and 5 bases separated the two germline ends. In DNA, the CDR3 is TGTGCCAGCAGCTTATCGGGAGAGACCCAGTACTTC. Translation: CASSLSGETQYF. Looking up the rest from reference TRBV13 and TRBJ2-5 gives the full variable domain: AAGVIQSPRHLIKEKRETATLKCYPIPRHDTVYWYQQGPGQDPQFLISFYEKMQSDKGSIPDRFSAQQFSDYHSELNMSSLELGDSALYFCASSLSGETQYFGPGTRLLVL.

The V call is TRBV5-1, the J call TRBJ2-7; possible D gene TRBD2, 5 bases. This CDR3 is 11 amino acids long. Per germline, CDR1 SGHRS and CDR2 YFSETQ. Trimming left V 5 bases short and J 7 bases short, with 10 bases between. The DNA of the CDR3 is TGCGCCAGCAGTCGGGAACGAGAGCAGTACTTC. Translating it yields CASSREREQYF.

The chain links TRBV5-1 to TRBJ1-1; TRBD1 agrees at 12 bases. The V and J ends lost 4 bases and 1 base, in that order; junction bases with no gene match: 11. Germline assignment: CDR1 SGHRS and CDR2 YFSETQ. The CDR3 runs 18 residues. The CDR3 reads CASSGPGTGGVKNTEAFF. CDR3 nucleotides: TGCGCCAGCAGCGGGCCCGGGACAGGGGGCGTAAAGAACACTGAAGCTTTCTTT.

This clone was found once. The chain carries TRBV28 and TRBJ1-6, with D perhaps matching TRBD1 (5 bases). The length of the CDR3 is 14 residues. Germline-derived CDR1 and CDR2 are MDHEN and SYDVKM. V shed 5 bases and J shed 9 bases, with 14 bases lying between them. The CDR3 region has the DNA TGTGCCAGCAGTCCGTCAGGGTCAGTTTCACCCCTCCACTTT. Translation: CASSPSGSVSPLHF.

This clone was observed a single time. V and J are TRBV2 and TRBJ2-4, with 8 bases that match TRBD1. Germline CDR1 is SNHLY and CDR2 is FYNNEI. The length of the CDR3 is 14 residues. The V and J ends lost 8 bases and 4 bases, in that order; junction bases with no gene match: 7. The CDR3 here is CASSQTGEKNIQYF. The CDR3 region has the DNA TGTGCCAGCTCTCAGACAGGGGAAAAAAACATTCAGTACTTC.

The chain is built from TRBV30 and TRBJ2-1, with TRBD1 matching over 8 bases. This CDR3 region has 15 residues. J gave up 8 bases and V 3 bases, and 12 bases lay outside the gene matches. Germline V gene sequence: CDR1 GTSNPN, CDR2 SVGIG (reference sequence). CDR3 protein: CAWRSQGAILDEQFF. The CDR3 DNA sequence: TGTGCCTGGAGGAGCCAGGGGGCGATTTTGGATGAGCAGTTCTTC.

This clone was detected a few times. The V and J genes are TRBV10-2 and TRBJ2-2, with 8 bases aligning to TRBD1. V dropped 3 bases and J dropped 5; count of bases not matched to a gene: 8. The CDR3 extends over 16 amino acids. Looked up from germline, CDR1 is WSHSY and CDR2 is SAAADI. Here the CDR3 DNA reads TGCGCCAGCAGTGATGGACAGGGTCTATGGACCGGGGAGCTGTTTTTT. Its protein is CASSDGQGLWTGELFF.

This chain connects TRBV9 to TRBJ1-2; D is ambiguous. V was cut by 0 bases and J by 0 bases, with 6 bases left in between. Germline-derived CDR1 and CDR2 are SGDLS and YYNGEE. The CDR3 runs to 14 residues. This CDR3 reads CASSVVTANYGYTF. In nucleotides, the CDR3 is TGTGCCAGCAGCGTAGTAACAGCTAACTATGGCTACACCTTC. Supplemented by reference TRBV9 and TRBJ1-2, the full variable domain reads DSGVTQTPKHLITATGQRVTLRCSPRSGDLSVYWYQQSLDQGLQFLIQYYNGEERAKGNILERFSAQQFPDLHSELNLSSLELGDSALYFCASSVVTANYGYTFGSGTRLTVV.

The chain recombines TRBV6-5 with TRBJ1-6; D gene unclear. From germline, CDR1 is MNHEY and CDR2 SVGAGI. CDR3 size: 15 residues. Trimming removed 0 bases from V and 7 bases from J, with 10 bases in between. Here the CDR3 DNA reads TGTGCCAGCAGTTACTCGGCAACCCCAAATTCACCCCTCCACTTT. It specifies CASSYSATPNSPLHF.

This clone was observed once. V usage is TRBV28 and J usage is TRBJ1-2; 11 positions agree with TRBD1. The CDR3 consists of 18 residues. The ends lost 8 bases at V and 5 bases at J; junction bases unmatched: 19. The germline V gene encodes CDR1 MDHEN and CDR2 SYDVKM. The CDR3 DNA follows: TGTGCCAGCCTCCCCGGCCCGGGACAGGGGGGGATTAGGTATGGCTACACCTTC. Protein product: CASLPGPGQGGIRYGYTF.

The rearrangement uses TRBV27 and TRBJ1-2; TRBD1 might be the D (5 bases). Trimming took off 3 bases at V and 7 bases at J, with 12 bases between the two ends. Germline V CDR1 and CDR2: MNHEY, SMNVEV (reference sequence). The CDR3 contains 13 residues. The CDR3 reads CASSFTSTAGYTF. The CDR3 DNA reads TGTGCCAGCAGTTTCACTTCGACAGCTGGCTACACCTTC.

The rearrangement links TRBV5-1 to TRBJ1-1; perhaps TRBD1 as D (5 bases). The CDR3 runs 15 residues. Trimming stripped 2 bases from V and 5 bases from J, with 16 bases between. The germline V gene has CDR1 SGHRS and CDR2 YFSETQ. As DNA, the CDR3 is TGCGCCAGCAGCTTACTTACAGGCACCGGGACTGAAGCTTTCTTT. This codes for CASSLLTGTGTEAFF.

The chain combines TRBV5-5 with TRBJ2-3; tentatively, D is TRBD2 (7 bases). Trimming shortened V by 2 bases and J by 3 bases, and 13 bases separated the two germline ends. The CDR3 consists of 15 residues. The germline gives CDR1 SGHKS, CDR2 YYEKEE (reference sequence). In DNA, the CDR3 is TGTGCCAGCAGCTTAACAGGGCGGGGGACAGATACGCAGTATTTT. This sequence encodes CASSLTGRGTDTQYF.

The chain is built from TRBV6-5 and TRBJ2-7; 7 nucleotides agree with TRBD1. The V gene's germline CDR1 is MNHEY and CDR2 SVGAGI. V lost 5 bases, J lost 5 bases, and 3 bases stayed unmatched. The CDR3 has 12 amino acids. This CDR3 is CASSRQGHEQYF. CDR3 bases: TGTGCCAGCAGTCGACAGGGACACGAGCAGTACTTC.

J is TRBJ1-2 and V is TRBV5-4; the match to TRBD1 covers 11 bases. Unmatched junction bases numbered 11, after V lost 4 bases and J lost 6 bases. The CDR3 runs 16 residues. The germline V gene has CDR1 SGHNT and CDR2 YYREEE (reference sequence). CDR3 in DNA: TGTGCCAGCAGCCCCGGACAGGGGGCCGTTGGGAATGGCTACACCTTC. It is translated as CASSPGQGAVGNGYTF.

The rearrangement links TRBV5-1 to TRBJ2-5; TRBD2 is a possible D gene (6 bases). The CDR3 runs 14 residues. Trimming stripped 0 bases from V and 5 bases from J, with 11 bases between. Per germline, CDR1 SGHRS and CDR2 YFSETQ. CDR3 protein: CASSLGRGRETQYF. In DNA form, the CDR3 reads TGCGCCAGCAGCTTGGGGCGGGGCAGGGAGACCCAGTACTTC.

CDR3 region: CAWSGREDIYF. The CDR3 DNA is TGTGCCTGGAGTGGCCGAGAAGACATATATTTT. This sequence joins TRBV30 and TRBJ1-3; no clear D. V lost 1 base and J lost 12, with 10 bases in between. The germline CDR1 and CDR2 sequences are GTSNPN and SVGIG (reference sequence). The CDR3 totals 11 residues.

The chain uses TRBV28 and TRBJ2-4; 10 bases line up with TRBD1. The CDR3 totals 14 residues. V lost 5 bases, J lost 8 bases, and 6 bases stayed unmatched. Germline-derived CDR1 and CDR2 are MDHEN and SYDVKM. CDR3 protein: CASSPTGGMYIQYF. The CDR3 DNA reads TGTGCCAGCAGTCCGACAGGGGGCATGTACATTCAGTACTTC.

The chain is built from TRBV27 and TRBJ2-5; 10 bases are shared with TRBD2. Germline-derived CDR1 and CDR2 are MNHEY and SMNVEV (reference sequence). The CDR3 spans 13 residues. V gave up 7 bases and J gave up 2 bases; unmatched junction bases: 1. In DNA form, the CDR3 reads TGTGCCAGCATTAGCGGGAGGCAAGAGACCCAGTACTTC. Its translation: CASISGRQETQYF.